The clone carrying this T cell receptor beta chain was observed a few times. Its target is unknown. V was clipped by 4 bases and J by 2 bases; unmatched bases: 4. CDR1 and CDR2 from the germline V gene are SQVTM and ANQGSEA. This CDR3 spans 14 amino acids. This sample was included in a study of cytomegalovirus exposure and HLA in healthy donors. Turning to the study itself: Around 180 million T cells yielded 117 million unique TCR beta sequences in earlier analysis.

Study conclusions and caveats: Associated with HLA alleles at 0.05 false discovery rate in a later analysis were 16,951 TCR beta sequences. Listed as cytomegalovirus-associated were 164 TCR beta chains.

The study ran its PCR with 60 Vbeta and 13 Jbeta primers. Produced via immunoSEQ multiplex PCR; TCRdb's table is partial and in-frame only. Among about 120,000 clones listed, under 12% were seen once. Sequenced material: PBMCs. The J gene is TRBJ2-1, the V gene TRBV29-1; 8 bases fit TRBD2. This sequence originates from a woman in her late teens or twenties in good health and CMV-seropositive. The CDR3 DNA reads TGCAGCGTTGCAGCGGGAGACCCCTACAATGAGCAGTTCTTC. Translating gives CSVAAGDPYNEQFF.